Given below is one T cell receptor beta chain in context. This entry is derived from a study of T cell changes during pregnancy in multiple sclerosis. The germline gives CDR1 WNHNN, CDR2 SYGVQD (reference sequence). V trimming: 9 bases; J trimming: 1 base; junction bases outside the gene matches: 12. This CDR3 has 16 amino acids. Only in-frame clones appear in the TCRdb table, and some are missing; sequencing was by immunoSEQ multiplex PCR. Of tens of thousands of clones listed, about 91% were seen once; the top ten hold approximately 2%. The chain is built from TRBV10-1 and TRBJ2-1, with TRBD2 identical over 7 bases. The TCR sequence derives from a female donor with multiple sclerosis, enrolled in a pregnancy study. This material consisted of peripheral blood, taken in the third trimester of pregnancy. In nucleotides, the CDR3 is TGCGCCAGGAGAATAGTGGCGGGAGATTCCTACAATGAGCAGTTCTTC. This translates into CARRIVAGDSYNEQFF.